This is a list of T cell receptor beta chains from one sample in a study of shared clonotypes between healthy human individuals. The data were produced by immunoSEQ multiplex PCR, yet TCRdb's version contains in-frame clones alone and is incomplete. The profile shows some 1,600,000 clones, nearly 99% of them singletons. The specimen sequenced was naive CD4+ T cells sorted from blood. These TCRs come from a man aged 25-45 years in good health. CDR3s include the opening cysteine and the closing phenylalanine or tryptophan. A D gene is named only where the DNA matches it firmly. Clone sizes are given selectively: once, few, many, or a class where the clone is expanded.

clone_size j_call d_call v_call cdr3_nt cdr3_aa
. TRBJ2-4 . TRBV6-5 TGTGCCAGCTCGGCAGTGAGCAACATTCAGTACTTC CASSAVSNIQYF
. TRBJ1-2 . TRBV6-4 TGTGCCAGCAGCCAAAGTCCCGCGAACTATGGCTACACCTTC CASSQSPANYGYTF
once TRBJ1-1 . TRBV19 TGTGCCAGTAGTATAGGGCCCCCTACAGGTATGAACACTGAAGCTTTCTTT CASSIGPPTGMNTEAFF
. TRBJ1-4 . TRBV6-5 TGTGCCAGCAGTTCCCGCCGGTGGGGGGCGCGTGAAAAACTGTTTTTT CASSSRRWGAREKLFF
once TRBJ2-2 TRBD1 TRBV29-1 TGCAGCGCCAGGGACAGGGGATTCACCGGGGAGCTGTTTTTT CSARDRGFTGELFF
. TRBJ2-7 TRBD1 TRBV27 TGTGCCAGCAGTTCCCGGACAGGGGCTTACGAGCAGTACTTC CASSSRTGAYEQYF
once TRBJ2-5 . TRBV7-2 TGTGCCAGCAGCTCCAGAGGCCAAGAGACCCAGTACTTC CASSSRGQETQYF
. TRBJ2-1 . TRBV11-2 TGTGCCAGCAGCCTTCCTCCCCCCAATGAGCAGTTCTTC CASSLPPPNEQFF
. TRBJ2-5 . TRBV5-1 TGCGCCAGCAGCTCCGGGACTGGAGGAGAGACCCAGTACTTC CASSSGTGGETQYF
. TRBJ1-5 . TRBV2 TGTGCCAGCAGTGAGGGCAATCAGCCCCAGCATTTT CASSEGNQPQHF
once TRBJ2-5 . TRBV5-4 TGTGCCAGCACCTTAGCAGGGGCCGAGACCCAGTACTTC CASTLAGAETQYF
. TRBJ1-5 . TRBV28 TGTGCCAGCAGCCCGATATATCAGCCCCAGCATTTT CASSPIYQPQHF
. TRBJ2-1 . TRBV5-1 TGCGCCAGCAGCTTGGCGTGGTCTAGCAGAGGCTACAATGAGCAGTTCTTC CASSLAWSSRGYNEQFF
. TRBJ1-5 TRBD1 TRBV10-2 TGCGCCAGCAGTCTGGACAGGGAGGTTCAGCCCCAGCATTTT CASSLDREVQPQHF
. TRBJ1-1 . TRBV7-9 TGTGCCAGCAGCTTTAGGTTGACTGAAGCTTTCTTT CASSFRLTEAFF
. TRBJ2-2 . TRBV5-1 TGCGCCAGCAGCCTGGGGGACCGGAACACCGGGGAGCTGTTTTTT CASSLGDRNTGELFF
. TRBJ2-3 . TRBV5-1 TGCGCCAGCAGCTTGGGAGCAGGGGCAAGCACAGATACGCAGTATTTT CASSLGAGASTDTQYF
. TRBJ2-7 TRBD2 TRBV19 TGTGCCAGTAAGGTAGCGGGAGCCTACGAGCAGTACTTC CASKVAGAYEQYF
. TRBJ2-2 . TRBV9 TGTGCCAGCAGCGTAGCTAGGACCACCGGGGAGCTGTTTTTT CASSVARTTGELFF
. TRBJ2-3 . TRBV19 TGTGCCAGTAGTGGGAACGGCCGGCCGGAGAAAGATACGCAGTATTTT CASSGNGRPEKDTQYF
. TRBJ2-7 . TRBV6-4 TGTGCCAGGAGCTTCGGGCAGTACTTC CARSFGQYF
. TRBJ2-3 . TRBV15 TGTGCCACCAGCAGGGGGGAGGTGGGCACAGATACGCAGTATTTT CATSRGEVGTDTQYF
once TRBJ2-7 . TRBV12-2 TGTGCAAGTCGCTTAGCCCTCGGGACTAGCGGAACATCCTACGAGCAGTACTTC CASRLALGTSGTSYEQYF
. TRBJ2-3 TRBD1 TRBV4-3 TGCGCCAGCAGCCAGCGAACAGGGGGCGCGGATACGCAGTATTTT CASSQRTGGADTQYF
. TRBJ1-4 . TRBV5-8 TGTGCCAGCAGCTTGATTCAGGGGAGTAATGAAAAACTGTTTTTT CASSLIQGSNEKLFF
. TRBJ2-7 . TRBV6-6 TGTGCCAGCAGTTATCTCGCCTCCTACGAGCAGTACTTC CASSYLASYEQYF
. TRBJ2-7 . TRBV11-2 TGTGCCAGCAGCCCCCTAATAACTCGCTACGAGCAGTACTTC CASSPLITRYEQYF
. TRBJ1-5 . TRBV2 TGTGCCAGCAGGTTCGCACAGAACTACAATCAGCCCCAGCATTTT CASRFAQNYNQPQHF
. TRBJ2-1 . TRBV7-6 TGTGCCAGCAGCTTAAGGGCCGGGACCCCTAAGGGTGAGCAGTTCTTC CASSLRAGTPKGEQFF
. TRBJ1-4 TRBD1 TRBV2 TGTGCCAGCATTCCCCGACAGGGGGGTGAAAAACTGTTTTTT CASIPRQGGEKLFF
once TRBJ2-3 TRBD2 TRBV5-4 TGTGCCAGCAGCTCCGAGACTAGCGCTTATACGCAGTATTTT CASSSETSAYTQYF
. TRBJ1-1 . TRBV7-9 TGTGCCAGCAGCCTGGTCTTAGAAGCTTTCTTT CASSLVLEAFF
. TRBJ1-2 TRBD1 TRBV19 TGTGCCAGTAGTGCGGGACAGGGGAGAAGGAGTGGCTACACCTTC CASSAGQGRRSGYTF
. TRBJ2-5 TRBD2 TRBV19 TGTGCCAGTAGGGAAGGTGGTGGGCGGGGGATCCAAGAGACCCAGTACTTC CASREGGGRGIQETQYF
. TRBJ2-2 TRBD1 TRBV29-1 TGCAGCGCCCACAGGGGAAGCACCGGGGAGCTGTTTTTT CSAHRGSTGELFF
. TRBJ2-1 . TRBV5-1 TGCGCCAGCAGCTTGAAGGGACATGAGCAGTTCTTC CASSLKGHEQFF
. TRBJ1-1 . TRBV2 TGTGCCAGCCGGTGGGGGGGCCCGAACACTGAAGCTTTCTTT CASRWGGPNTEAFF
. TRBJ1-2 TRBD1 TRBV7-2 TGTGCCAGCAGCTCGACGATTCGGGGACAGGGGCCAAACTATGGCTACACCTTC CASSSTIRGQGPNYGYTF
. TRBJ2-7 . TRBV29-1 TGCAGCGTTGTTTCGTCAGATAAAGGGGACGAGCAGTACTTC CSVVSSDKGDEQYF
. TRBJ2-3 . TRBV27 TGTGCCAGCAGTACCCGGTTCGGCGCTCTGACCTACACAGATACGCAGTATTTT CASSTRFGALTYTDTQYF
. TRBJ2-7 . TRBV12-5 TGTGCTAGTGGTTTGAATAGCGGAGTTACTCTCGAGCAGTACTTC CASGLNSGVTLEQYF
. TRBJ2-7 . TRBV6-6 TGTGCCAGCAGTCAAGCCTACGAGCAGTACTTC CASSQAYEQYF
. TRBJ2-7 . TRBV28 TGTGCCAGCAGACGGACGGGGTGGGGCCTAGAGCAGTACTTC CASRRTGWGLEQYF
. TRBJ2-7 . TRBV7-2 TGTGCCAGCAGCTTCATGACACGGAGCTCCTACGAGCAGTACTTC CASSFMTRSSYEQYF
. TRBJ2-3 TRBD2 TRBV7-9 TGTGCCAGCAGCTCCCCCAAGCGGGAGTGGGCAGATACGCAGTATTTT CASSSPKREWADTQYF
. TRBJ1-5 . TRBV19 TGTGCCAGTAGTATTCGGCAGGTGGGGCGGCGACGCCAGCCCCAGCATTTT CASSIRQVGRRRQPQHF
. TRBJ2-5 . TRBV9 TGTGCCAGCAGCGTAGGACTGGGGGTAAAAGAGACCCAGTACTTC CASSVGLGVKETQYF
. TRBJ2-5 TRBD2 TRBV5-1 TGCGCCAGCAGCGCGGGACTAGCGGAAGAGACCCAGTACTTC CASSAGLAEETQYF
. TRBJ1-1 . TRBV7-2 TGTGCCAGCAGCTTCGAGCGAACGGGGGCATTTGTCACTGAAGCTTTCTTT CASSFERTGAFVTEAFF
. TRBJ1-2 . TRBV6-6 TGTGCCAGCACCTTGACAGCTGCGGCTAACTATGGCTACACCTTC CASTLTAAANYGYTF
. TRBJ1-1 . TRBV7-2 TGTGCCAGCAGCTTAGACACTGAAGCTTTCTTT CASSLDTEAFF
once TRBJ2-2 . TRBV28 TGTGCCAGCAGTTTTTTAAGGGGAATCACCGGGGAGCTGTTTTTT CASSFLRGITGELFF
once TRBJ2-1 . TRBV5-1 TGCGCCAGCACGACTGGAGCGAACTCCTACAATGAGCAGTTCTTC CASTTGANSYNEQFF
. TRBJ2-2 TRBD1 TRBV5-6 TGTGCCAGCAATCCGGGACAGGGGGTCACCGGGGAGCTGTTTTTT CASNPGQGVTGELFF
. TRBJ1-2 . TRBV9 TGTGCCAGCAGCAAGGGGGTCGGAGGGGAGAACTATGGCTACACCTTC CASSKGVGGENYGYTF